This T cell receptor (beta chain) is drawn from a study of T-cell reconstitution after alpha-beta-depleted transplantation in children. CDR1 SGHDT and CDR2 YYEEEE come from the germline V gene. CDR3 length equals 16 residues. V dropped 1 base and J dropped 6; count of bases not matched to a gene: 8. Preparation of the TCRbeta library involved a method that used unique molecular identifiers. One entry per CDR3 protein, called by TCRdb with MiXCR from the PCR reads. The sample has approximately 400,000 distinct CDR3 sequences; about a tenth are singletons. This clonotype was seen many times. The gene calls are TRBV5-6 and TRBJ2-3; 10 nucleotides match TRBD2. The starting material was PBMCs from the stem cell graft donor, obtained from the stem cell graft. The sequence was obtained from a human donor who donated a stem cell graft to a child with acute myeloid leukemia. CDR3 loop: CASSLSSGRISDTQYF. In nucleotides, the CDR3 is TGTGCCAGCAGCTTGTCTAGCGGGAGAATTTCGGATACGCAGTATTTT.